This TCR beta chain originates from a study of blood T cell repertoires in COVID-19 (dated by TCRdb to the early 2020s). About the investigation overall: Samples from collaborators originated in the United States, Italy and Spain and spanned both the acute and convalescent phases of COVID-19. The material from the prospective study consisted of cDNA or gDNA derived from T cells, B-cell-depleted T cells, or PBMCs. Deeply sampled blood TCRbeta repertoires from subjects exposed to, actively infected with, or recovered from COVID-19 were included in the dataset. A freely available public database, intended as a resource for researchers studying the immune response to SARS-CoV-2, is where the repertoires were released. The samples were drawn from the first 160 participants of the ongoing ImmuneRACE study and from about 1,200 subjects provided by 6 global collaborators. Nearly every sample came with metadata listing a de-identified subject ID, COVID-19 status, age in years and sex. Where available, HLA class I and class II types were obtained from metadata supplied by the sample provider rather than from assay-based typing. Overall study outcomes, separate from this receptor: How much clinical and demographic metadata was included differed by source and by participant, and the metadata was provided uncurated.

Another Seattle source contributed samples from volunteer blood donors who had recovered from COVID-19. Whole blood was collected in K2EDTA tubes by collaborating institutions according to the institutions' own protocols. For TCRbeta analysis, collaborators shipped samples in one of three forms: frozen whole blood, isolated PBMCs, or DNA extracted from either of those sample types. With regard to this clone: Its antigen target is currently unknown. There are no base qualities to consult, and no much larger clone falls within one base.

The germline V gene (reference sequence) supplies CDR1 LGHDT and CDR2 YNNKEL. Deletion took 0 bases off V and 7 bases off J, with a span of 9 bases between the germline ends. The cysteine opens and the phenylalanine closes a CDR3 of 13 amino acids. The read is trimmed to its CDR3 DNA, 39 bases read in frame from base 1. TCRbeta CDR3 regions were amplified from genomic DNA by means of the immunoSEQ Assay, a bias-controlled multiplex PCR. The study's own analysis went as follows. The number of nucleated cells in each sample was estimated by amplification of reference gene primers within the assay. To quantify the absolute abundance of each unique TCRbeta CDR3 rearrangement, sequence reads were collapsed and filtered. Productive Simpson clonality was computed per sample as the square root of Simpson's diversity index over productive rearrangements. In TCRdb, the immuneACCESS table is reduced to in-frame sequences with V and J assigned. These tables do not hold every clone; where another copy was compared, an unresolved V gene accounts for under half, and the others remain unexplained. That table is the source of V, J and clone size, and D and trimming were worked out from the DNA. The sample data list approximately 220,000 clones, and about 87% of these were observed just once. Approximately 6.2% of the sample lies in the top ten.

Rearrangement joined TRBV3-1 (or the pseudogene TRBV3-2) to TRBJ1-2; TRBD1 is possibly the D segment (6 matching bases). The sample comprised peripheral blood. This TCR was recovered from a man in his 60s who had recovered from COVID-19. The CDR3 reads as follows: CASSQDRGSGYTF. The DNA sequence is TGTGCCAGCAGCCAAGACAGGGGTTCTGGCTACACCTTC.